Below are 24 T cell receptor beta chains sequenced from a single sample in a study of cytomegalovirus exposure and HLA in healthy donors. Use of 60 Vbeta and 13 Jbeta primers characterized the PCR. Repertoires were generated with immunoSEQ multiplex PCR, while TCRdb's copy carries only in-frame clones and drops some. The sample consists of some 130,000 clones, approximately 78% of them appearing once. Sequenced sample: PBMCs. The receptors originated from a female donor in good health and CMV-seronegative.

The CDR3 reads CASSPSSYEQYF. The CDR3 DNA is TGTGCCAGCTCACCTAGCTCCTACGAGCAGTACTTC. This chain uses TRBV18 with TRBJ2-7; D is unclear. There are 12 residues in the CDR3. V was cut by 3 bases and J by 0 bases, with 3 bases left in between. Germline V gives CDR1 KGHSH, CDR2 LQKENI.

The chain has TRBV11-2 and TRBJ2-3; D perhaps matches TRBD2 (6 bases). Trimming removed 5 bases at V and 5 bases at J, with 14 bases between. The CDR3 length is 14 residues. Germline CDR1 reads SGHAT; CDR2 reads FQNNGV. CDR3 protein: CASSEGLVGDTQYF. CDR3 in DNA: TGTGCCAGCAGCGAGGGACTTGTTGGAGATACGCAGTATTTT.

CDR3 protein: CASSQRGARGANVLTF. In DNA, the CDR3 is TGTGCCAGCTCCCAGCGGGGGGCGCGGGGGGCCAACGTCCTGACTTTC. The chain has TRBV18 and TRBJ2-6; 9 nucleotides agree with TRBD2. The CDR3 is 16 amino acids. Germline trimming cut 6 bases from V and 4 bases from J; bases unmatched to any gene: 7. Germline assignment: CDR1 KGHSH and CDR2 LQKENI.

V usage is TRBV7-6 and J usage is TRBJ1-5; 7 bases map to TRBD1. This CDR3 has 15 amino acids. Germline-derived CDR1 and CDR2 are SGHVS and FNYEAQ. V lost 5 bases and J lost 2; bases outside the gene matches: 6. The CDR3 protein is CASSPLTGRNQPQHF. The CDR3 DNA follows: TGTGCCAGCAGCCCGTTGACAGGGCGCAATCAGCCCCAGCATTTT.

The chain carries TRBV7-8 and TRBJ1-1; D ambiguous. CDR1 and CDR2 from the germline V gene are SGHVS and FQNEAQ. The CDR3 runs to 13 residues. V was pared by 3 bases and J by 1 base, with 6 bases between. Written as DNA, the CDR3 is TGTGCCAGCAGCTTCGGTTCGAACACTGAAGCTTTCTTT. It specifies CASSFGSNTEAFF.

This rearrangement joins TRBV5-1 to TRBJ2-5, with 10 bases identical to TRBD2. Germline CDR1 SGHRS, CDR2 YFSETQ. The CDR3 spans 14 residues. V trimming: 7 bases; J trimming: 1 base; junction bases outside the gene matches: 4. CDR3 region: CASFTSGAQETQYF. CDR3 nucleotides: TGCGCCAGCTTCACTAGCGGGGCCCAAGAGACCCAGTACTTC.

This chain uses TRBV12-2 with TRBJ2-5; TRBD1, the D gene given by the table, was not confirmed from the DNA. TRBV12-2 is reported as a pseudogene. CDR3 length: 16 residues. Written as DNA, the CDR3 is TGTGCAAGTCGCCCTCCAACGTTAAAACAGGGGAAGACCCAGTACTTC. It specifies CASRPPTLKQGKTQYF.

The chain couples TRBV7-2 to TRBJ1-2; tentatively, D is TRBD1 (5 bases). Germline-derived CDR1 and CDR2 are SGHTA and FQGNSA. The CDR3 totals 14 residues. V was trimmed by 6 bases and J by 1 base, leaving 12 bases between them. The CDR3 reads CASRRQRGNYGYTF. The DNA of the CDR3 is TGTGCCAGCAGACGACAGCGAGGTAACTATGGCTACACCTTC. Drawing the rest from reference TRBV7-2 and TRBJ1-2, the complete variable domain is GAGVSQSPSNKVTEKGKDVELRCDPISGHTALYWYRQSLGQGLEFLIYFQGNSAPDKSGLPSDRFSAERTGGSVSTLTIQRTQQEDSAVYLCASRRQRGNYGYTFGSGTRLTVV.

The V and J genes are TRBV7-3 and TRBJ2-1, with D tentatively TRBD2 (6 bases). V was clipped by 5 bases and J by 1 base, with 12 bases between them. In germline, CDR1 is SGHTA, CDR2 FQGTGA. The CDR3 totals 15 residues. The CDR3 reads CASSPLAGSYNEQFF. DNA of the CDR3: TGTGCCAGCAGCCCACTAGCTGGATCCTACAATGAGCAGTTCTTC.

This CDR3 reads CASRKQKTEAFF. Here the CDR3 DNA reads TGTGCCAGCAGGAAACAGAAGACTGAAGCTTTCTTT. The chain uses TRBV28 and TRBJ1-1; no reliable D call. The V gene lost 6 bases and the J gene lost 5 bases, with 10 bases spanning the gap. Germline V gene lookup returns CDR1 MDHEN and CDR2 SYDVKM. The CDR3 contains 12 residues.

The chain joins TRBV7-3 to TRBJ1-2; perhaps TRBD1 as D (6 bases). This CDR3 is built from 13 residues. Looked up from germline, CDR1 is SGHTA and CDR2 is FQGTGA. V was shortened by 2 bases and J by 8 bases, with 12 bases between the two germline ends. Written as DNA, the CDR3 is TGTGCCAGCAGCTTAGACCCAGGGGTGGGCTACACCTTC. Translating gives CASSLDPGVGYTF.

This clone was seen only once. This chain connects TRBV7-2 to TRBJ1-1, with D perhaps TRBD1 (5 bases). The CDR3 runs 14 residues. The V end was cut by 2 bases, the J end by 3 bases, with 10 bases between. CDR1 and CDR2 from the germline V gene are SGHTA and FQGNSA. CDR3 DNA: TGTGCCAGCAGCTTACAGGGAAGTTACACTGAAGCTTTCTTT. Amino acid sequence: CASSLQGSYTEAFF.

This chain uses TRBV27 with TRBJ2-7; 8 nucleotides align to TRBD2. Germline assignment: CDR1 MNHEY and CDR2 SMNVEV (reference sequence). The CDR3 has 15 amino acids. V lost 7 bases to trimming and J lost 0 bases; unmatched junction nucleotides: 8. CDR3 loop: CASTPGGSLSYEQYF. CDR3 DNA: TGTGCCAGCACCCCGGGGGGGTCCCTCTCCTACGAGCAGTACTTC.

This clone showed up just once. The V gene is TRBV2, the J gene TRBJ2-7; 7 bases agree with TRBD1. After removal of 7 bases from V and 2 bases from J, the junction contained 14 bases not matched to a gene. CDR1 SNHLY and CDR2 FYNNEI come from the germline V gene. The CDR3 loop spans 16 amino acids. CDR3 sequence (DNA): TGTGCCAGCACCCCGGCTCTGGACAGGTTTACCTACGAGCAGTACTTC. It specifies CASTPALDRFTYEQYF.

This chain links TRBV5-1 with TRBJ1-2, with TRBD1 matching 9 bases. Trimming took 3 bases from V and 5 from J; bases not matched to a gene: 11. This CDR3 is built from 16 residues. CDR1 is SGHRS, CDR2 YFSETQ, per germline. The CDR3 loop is CASSSKLQGAGYGYTF. The CDR3 nucleotides read TGCGCCAGCAGCTCGAAACTACAGGGGGCGGGATATGGCTACACCTTC.

Here the CDR3 DNA reads TGTGCCAGCAGCTTGGTCGGGAGCTCCTACGAGCAGTACTTC. Amino acids: CASSLVGSSYEQYF. The chain joins TRBV5-6 to TRBJ2-7; possible D gene TRBD2, 6 bases. Trimming removed 0 bases at V and 0 bases at J, with 7 bases between. The CDR3 totals 14 residues. The germline CDR1 and CDR2 sequences are SGHDT and YYEEEE.

The V and J genes are TRBV28 and TRBJ2-2; no clear D. In germline, CDR1 is MDHEN, CDR2 SYDVKM. V was clipped by 4 bases and J by 5 bases, with 5 bases between them. CDR3 length equals 12 residues. The CDR3 nucleotides read TGTGCCAGCAGTTACCTAACCGGGGAGCTGTTTTTT. Translated, it gives CASSYLTGELFF.

V and J are TRBV4-1 and TRBJ1-1, with a weak D call TRBD1 (5 bases). Germline values: CDR1 MGHRA, CDR2 YSYEKL. Trimming left V 1 base short and J 1 base short, with 13 bases between. The CDR3 is made up of 16 amino acids. CDR3 sequence: CASSQGSGLRNTEAFF. CDR3 DNA sequence: TGCGCCAGCAGCCAAGGTTCGGGACTCAGGAACACTGAAGCTTTCTTT.

This chain connects TRBV19 to TRBJ2-5; 7 bases align to TRBD2. The CDR3 runs to 15 residues. The V segment lost 1 base and the J segment 4 bases; nucleotides outside the gene matches: 6. CDR1 is LNHDA and CDR2 is SQIVND in the germline V gene (reference sequence). In DNA form, the CDR3 reads TGTGCCAGTAGTATAGGGCGGGAGCATGGAGAGACCCAGTACTTC. Translated, it gives CASSIGREHGETQYF.

This clone was detected only a few times. V is TRBV13 and J is TRBJ2-1, with 7 bases that match TRBD2. The CDR3 is made up of 16 amino acids. Germline V gene sequence: CDR1 PRHDT, CDR2 FYEKMQ (reference sequence). Trimming at V came to 4 bases and at J to 7 bases, leaving 13 bases not matched to a gene. CDR3 in DNA: TGTGCCAGCAGCTGGCTGGGGAGGGCCGCCCAGAATGAGCAGTTCTTC. Residues: CASSWLGRAAQNEQFF.

The V and J genes are TRBV7-9 and TRBJ1-4, with D uncertain. This CDR3 spans 12 amino acids. Germline CDR1 SEHNR, CDR2 FQNEAQ (reference sequence). The V and J ends lost 1 base and 11 bases respectively, with 8 bases between them. CDR3 amino acids: CASSLGSRKLFF. CDR3 DNA: TGTGCCAGCAGCTTAGGGTCCAGGAAACTGTTTTTT.

The V and J genes are TRBV4-1 and TRBJ2-7, with D possibly TRBD1 on 6 matching bases. V lost 4 bases to trimming and J lost 3 bases, with 10 bases between them. This CDR3 comprises 13 residues. In germline, CDR1 is MGHRA, CDR2 YSYEKL. In nucleotides, the CDR3 is TGCGCCAGCAGCCCTAGGACAGACTACGAGCAGTACTTC. As protein: CASSPRTDYEQYF.

This clone was recorded only once. The gene calls are TRBV6-5 and TRBJ1-6; a possible D gene is TRBD1 (5 bases). Trimming stripped 7 bases from V and 10 bases from J, with 17 bases between. The CDR3 is 14 residues long. Germline assignment: CDR1 MNHEY and CDR2 SVGAGI. The CDR3 loop reads CASTPAGVGSPLHF. As DNA, the CDR3 is TGTGCCAGCACTCCTGCGGGGGTGGGGTCACCCCTCCACTTT.

J is TRBJ2-7 and V is TRBV2; D perhaps matches TRBD1 (5 bases). The CDR3 length is 15 residues. Germline V gene lookup returns CDR1 SNHLY and CDR2 FYNNEI. Trimming stripped 3 bases from V and 4 bases from J, with 16 bases between. CDR3 protein: CASSEPGARGYEQYF. The CDR3 DNA sequence: TGTGCCAGCAGTGAGCCTGGGGCTAGAGGATACGAGCAGTACTTC.